The clone carrying this T cell receptor beta chain has more than one count but fewer than ten. The germline gives CDR1 MNHEY, CDR2 SVGAGI. The V gene lost 4 bases and the J gene lost 6 bases, with 16 bases spanning the gap. The CDR3 covers 14 residues. One entry per CDR3 protein, called by TCRdb with MiXCR from the PCR reads. The top ten hold roughly 17% of the sample, which has about 12,000 distinct CDR3 sequences, under 65% seen once. This specimen belongs to a study of esophageal squamous cell carcinoma under preoperative chemotherapy. Stated time point: before preoperative PTX-NDP chemotherapy. The sample here was taken from a patient given preoperative chemotherapy. The sequence was collected from a human donor with esophageal squamous cell carcinoma. The donor label of this sample is uncertain. The gene calls are TRBV6-5 and TRBJ2-7; D possibly matches TRBD1 or TRBD2 (5 bases each). The CDR3 here is CASSSGPATSEQYF. DNA of the CDR3: TGTGCCAGCAGTTCGGGACCCGCTACATCCGAGCAGTACTTC.